What follows are 3 T cell receptor beta chains derived from one specimen sequenced in a study of T cell responses to AZD1222 COVID-19 vaccine. Clones were read by immunoSEQ multiplex PCR, and TCRdb kept only the in-frame ones, dropping some. In the table there are some 110,000 clones, approximately 90% of which are singletons. The material was peripheral blood, obtained 28 days after the second AZD1222 dose. The origin of the receptors is an adult who received the AZD1222 COVID-19 vaccine.

CDR3 in amino acids: CASSLKHKTGTGIRPQHF. DNA for the CDR3: TGTGCCAGCAGTTTAAAACACAAAACCGGGACAGGAATTAGGCCCCAGCATTTT. This sequence joins TRBV27 and TRBJ1-5; 8 positions agree with TRBD1. V was clipped by 2 bases and J by 9 bases; unmatched bases: 18. The CDR3 spans 18 residues. The germline V gene encodes CDR1 MNHEY and CDR2 SMNVEV (reference sequence).

The chain joins TRBV6-5 to TRBJ1-2; D unresolved. Trimming pared 0 bases from V and 6 bases from J, leaving 14 bases between. There are 15 residues in the CDR3. Per the germline V gene, CDR1 is MNHEY and CDR2 is SVGAGI. In DNA, the CDR3 is TGTGCCAGCAGTTACTCGCGAGGGTCTGTGGATGGCTACACCTTC. It encodes CASSYSRGSVDGYTF.

The CDR3 sequence is CASRGEVIYQPQHF. Written as DNA, the CDR3 is TGTGCCAGCAGAGGGGAGGTAATCTATCAGCCCCAGCATTTT. The chain couples TRBV28 to TRBJ1-5, with D perhaps TRBD1 (5 bases). The length of the CDR3 is 14 residues. With 6 bases removed from V and 5 bases from J, the gap between germline ends came to 14 bases. Germline V lookup: CDR1 MDHEN, CDR2 SYDVKM.